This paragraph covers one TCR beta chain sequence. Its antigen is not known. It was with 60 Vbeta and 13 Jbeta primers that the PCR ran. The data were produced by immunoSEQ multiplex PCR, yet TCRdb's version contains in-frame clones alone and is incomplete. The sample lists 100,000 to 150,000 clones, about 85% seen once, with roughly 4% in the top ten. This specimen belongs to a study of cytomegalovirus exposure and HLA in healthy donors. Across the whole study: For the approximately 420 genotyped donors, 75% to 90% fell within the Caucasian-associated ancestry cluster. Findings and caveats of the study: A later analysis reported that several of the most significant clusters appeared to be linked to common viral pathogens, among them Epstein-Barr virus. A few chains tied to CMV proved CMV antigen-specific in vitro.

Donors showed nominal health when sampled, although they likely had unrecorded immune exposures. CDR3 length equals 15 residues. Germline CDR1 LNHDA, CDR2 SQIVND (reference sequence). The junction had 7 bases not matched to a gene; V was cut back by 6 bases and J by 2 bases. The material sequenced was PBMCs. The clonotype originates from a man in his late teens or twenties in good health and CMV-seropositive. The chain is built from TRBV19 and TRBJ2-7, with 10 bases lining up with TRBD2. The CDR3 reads CASSPTSGVTYEQYF. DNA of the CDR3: TGTGCCAGTAGCCCTACTAGCGGGGTTACCTACGAGCAGTACTTC. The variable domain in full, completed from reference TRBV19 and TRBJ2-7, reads DGGITQSPKYLFRKEGQNVTLSCEQNLNHDAMYWYRQDPGQGLRLIYYSQIVNDFQKGDIAEGYSVSREKKESFPLTVTSAQKNPTAFYLCASSPTSGVTYEQYFGPGTRLTVT.